The TCR beta chain described here comes from a study of metastatic and nonmetastatic thyroid tumors. Overall study results and limits: As reported, TCR beta diversity in blood and tumor was significantly higher in malignant thyroid tumors than in benign nodules.

Original data processing: For papillary thyroid cancer, a distant-metastasis classifier was constructed from CDR3 differences observed across clinicopathological groups. TCRdb reprocessed the PCR reads using MiXCR. For this entry, the V and J calls and clone size follow TCRdb and not the study's own pipeline. Of under 100,000 clones in the sample, roughly 8.6% are singletons; the top ten hold 8.8%. This clone was counted many times. No antigen is known for it. All patients were untreated before thyroid surgery. The specimen sequenced was blood. The clonotype originates from a female donor with papillary thyroid cancer or a benign thyroid nodule (not recorded which). Some clones in this sample may be carry-over from other donors' samples.

The CDR3 here is CASSQTLEAFF. The CDR3 DNA follows: TGTGCCAGCAGCCAGACCCTTGAAGCTTTCTTT. The chain links TRBV12-3 or TRBV12-4 to TRBJ1-1; D is ambiguous. The ends were cut back, 6 bases at V and 7 bases at J, with 9 bases in the middle. The CDR3 spans 11 residues.